These 25 T cell receptor beta chains share one sample of origin, sequenced in a study of monozygotic twins with cystic fibrosis. This table comes from immunoSEQ multiplex PCR, and its TCRdb copy is limited to in-frame clones, with some not included. The sample holds 12,000 to 15,000 clones; roughly nine tenths are singletons and the top ten take 0.73%. The specimen sequenced was blood. The source is a boy younger than 18 with cystic fibrosis.

This chain links TRBV4-1 with TRBJ2-5, with D maybe TRBD1 (5 bases). CDR3 length: 15 residues. Germline values: CDR1 MGHRA, CDR2 YSYEKL. Trimming took 0 bases from V and 9 from J, leaving 17 bases between them. CDR3 sequence reads: CASSQDWGGVVAQYF. DNA for the CDR3: TGCGCCAGCAGCCAAGACTGGGGCGGCGTGGTGGCCCAGTACTTC.

The CDR3 bases are TGTGCCACCAGAAGCAACCAAGAGACCCAGTACTTC. Translation gives CATRSNQETQYF. The chain is built from TRBV7-9 and TRBJ2-5, with unresolved D. V was shortened by 10 bases and J by 0 bases, with 9 bases between the two germline ends. Germline loops: CDR1 SEHNR, CDR2 FQNEAQ (reference sequence). The CDR3 totals 12 residues.

Here the CDR3 reads CASSGDSRNEQFF. In DNA form, the CDR3 reads TGTGCCAGCAGCGGGGACTCCCGCAATGAGCAGTTCTTC. This chain uses TRBV2 with TRBJ2-1; a weak D match, TRBD2 (6 bases). The V and J ends lost 6 bases and 6 bases respectively, with 12 bases between them. Germline V gene sequence: CDR1 SNHLY, CDR2 FYNNEI. This CDR3 comprises 13 residues.

This chain links TRBV19 with TRBJ2-2; maybe TRBD1 (5 bases). CDR3 length: 15 amino acids. Trimming left V 1 base short and J 4 bases short, with 10 bases between. The germline V gene has CDR1 LNHDA and CDR2 SQIVND (reference sequence). CDR3 amino acids: CASSIGDRPTGELFF. Here the CDR3 DNA reads TGTGCCAGTAGTATAGGCGACAGACCCACCGGGGAGCTGTTTTTT.

The chain is built from TRBV5-1 and TRBJ2-5; TRBD1 aligns across 7 bases. The CDR3 is 13 amino acids. Germline V gene data show CDR1 as SGHRS and CDR2 as YFSETQ. V lost 2 bases and J lost 5; bases outside the gene matches: 3. The CDR3 reads CASSFQGDETQYF. For the CDR3, the DNA is TGCGCCAGCAGCTTTCAGGGGGATGAGACCCAGTACTTC.

The table lists this clone with a few counts. V and J are TRBV2 and TRBJ1-1; no clear D gene. The CDR3 is 14 residues long. With 2 bases removed from V and 1 base from J, the gap between germline ends came to 8 bases. Germline CDR1 and CDR2: SNHLY and FYNNEI. In nucleotides, the CDR3 is TGTGCCAGCAGTGAATTAATCGCGAACACTGAAGCTTTCTTT. Encoded protein: CASSELIANTEAFF. Looking up the rest from reference TRBV2 and TRBJ1-1 gives the full variable domain: EPEVTQTPSHQVTQMGQEVILRCVPISNHLYFYWYRQILGQKVEFLVSFYNNEISEKSEIFDDQFSVERPDGSNFTLKIRSTKLEDSAMYFCASSELIANTEAFFGQGTRLTVV.

The chain uses TRBV10-3 and TRBJ2-5; 9 bases map to TRBD2. Germline CDR1 reads ENHRY; CDR2 reads SYGVKD. The junction had 13 bases not matched to a gene; V was cut back by 1 base and J by 4 bases. The CDR3 runs 18 residues. CDR3 protein: CAISEFRLAGRGRETQYF. As DNA, the CDR3 is TGTGCCATCAGTGAGTTTCGCCTAGCGGGGCGAGGGCGAGAGACCCAGTACTTC.

This rearrangement joins TRBV7-9 to TRBJ1-1, with D possibly TRBD1 on 6 matching bases. This CDR3 region has 16 residues. V was pared by 3 bases and J by 1 base, with 15 bases between. Germline CDR1 SEHNR, CDR2 FQNEAQ (reference sequence). CDR3 sequence reads: CASSFFTGGRNTEAFF. The CDR3 bases are TGTGCCAGCAGCTTTTTTACCGGGGGCAGGAACACTGAAGCTTTCTTT. Together with reference TRBV7-9 and TRBJ1-1, the CDR3 gives the full variable domain: DTGVSQNPRHKITKRGQNVTFRCDPISEHNRLYWYRQTLGQGPEFLTYFQNEAQLEKSRLLSDRFSAERPKGSFSTLEIQRTEQGDSAMYLCASSFFTGGRNTEAFFGQGTRLTVV.

This chain connects TRBV5-5 to TRBJ2-7, with D perhaps given as TRBD1 or TRBD2 (5 bases each). Deletions cut 4 bases from V and 6 bases from J, with 14 bases between. Germline CDR1 and CDR2: SGHKS and YYEKEE (reference sequence). CDR3 length: 13 residues. The CDR3 loop is CASSGGGVSEQYF. CDR3 DNA: TGTGCCAGCAGCGGGGGTGGTGTAAGCGAGCAGTACTTC.

This chain connects TRBV20-1 to TRBJ1-1; unclear D gene. Germline V gene lookup returns CDR1 DFQATT and CDR2 SNEGSKA (reference sequence). CDR3 size: 11 residues. Trimming removed 1 base at V and 0 bases at J, with 0 bases between. The CDR3 region is CSARVNTEAFF. The CDR3 DNA reads as TGCAGTGCTAGAGTGAACACTGAAGCTTTCTTT.

V is TRBV18 and J is TRBJ1-1; tentative D call: TRBD1 (5 bases). Germline V gene sequence: CDR1 KGHSH, CDR2 LQKENI. V was pared by 4 bases and J by 8 bases, with 14 bases between. There are 13 residues in the CDR3. The chain's CDR3 is CASSRPDSLEAFF. In DNA, the CDR3 is TGTGCCAGCTCACGTCCAGACAGTCTGGAAGCTTTCTTT.

The V gene is TRBV2, the J gene TRBJ2-1; no firm D call. CDR1 and CDR2 (germline): SNHLY, FYNNEI. Trimming cost V 4 bases and J 5 bases, with 3 bases left between them. The length of the CDR3 is 11 residues. The CDR3 loop reads CASSANNEQFF. The CDR3, as DNA: TGTGCCAGCAGTGCGAACAATGAGCAGTTCTTC.

CDR3 loop: CASSPDSGGRRLAEGNEQFF. In nucleotides, the CDR3 is TGTGCCAGCAGCCCAGATAGTGGCGGGAGGAGACTAGCGGAGGGGAATGAGCAGTTCTTC. The chain has TRBV9 and TRBJ2-1; 9 bases line up with TRBD2. After removal of 4 bases from V and 7 bases from J, the junction contained 24 bases not matched to a gene. The CDR3 consists of 20 residues. Germline assignment: CDR1 SGDLS and CDR2 YYNGEE.

The sample holds a few counts of this clone. The chain recombines TRBV6-1 with TRBJ1-2, with 7 bases aligning to TRBD1. The junction had 10 bases not matched to a gene; V was cut back by 7 bases and J by 8 bases. In germline, CDR1 is MNHNS, CDR2 SASEGT. The CDR3 sequence is 13 residues long. CDR3 in amino acids: CASTPGTAGGYTF. In nucleotides, the CDR3 is TGTGCCAGCACCCCCGGGACAGCCGGCGGCTACACCTTC.

The rearrangement joins TRBV28 to TRBJ1-1; 8 bases align to TRBD1. Germline assignment: CDR1 MDHEN and CDR2 SYDVKM. This CDR3 region has 13 residues. The V segment lost 8 bases and the J segment 5 bases; nucleotides outside the gene matches: 7. Written as DNA, the CDR3 is TGTGCCAGCCGCAGGGGGCTCGGGACTGAAGCTTTCTTT. It translates to CASRRGLGTEAFF.

This clone is a singleton in its sample. This sequence joins TRBV4-1 and TRBJ2-7; D possibly corresponds to TRBD1 (7 bases). Germline lookup yields CDR1 MGHRA and CDR2 YSYEKL. This CDR3 has 14 residues. V was pared by 5 bases and J by 4 bases, with 15 bases between. The CDR3 protein is CASSTSGGNYEQYF. DNA of the CDR3: TGCGCCAGCAGCACTTCAGGGGGGAATTACGAGCAGTACTTC.

In nucleotides, the CDR3 is TGTGCCAGCAGTTTAGTGGTGGGCTCCTGGGAGACCCAGTACTTC. Encoded protein: CASSLVVGSWETQYF. The chain uses TRBV28 and TRBJ2-5; D is uncertain. Germline V lookup: CDR1 MDHEN, CDR2 SYDVKM. V lost 2 bases and J lost 5, with 15 bases in between. The CDR3 loop spans 15 amino acids.

The chain links TRBV5-1 to TRBJ1-1, with D possibly matching TRBD1 (5 bases). The CDR3 has 14 residues. Deletions cut 2 bases from V and 1 base from J, with 9 bases between. Germline assignment: CDR1 SGHRS and CDR2 YFSETQ. The CDR3 DNA sequence: TGCGCCAGCAGCTTTGCCACAGGGAACACTGAAGCTTTCTTT. This encodes CASSFATGNTEAFF.

The chain recombines TRBV6-6 with TRBJ1-5, with D tentatively TRBD1 (6 bases). The germline gives CDR1 MNHNY, CDR2 SVGAGI (reference sequence). This CDR3 region has 16 residues. The ends were cut back, 6 bases at V and 2 bases at J, with 17 bases in the middle. The CDR3 here is CASSWGGGGGNQPQHF. CDR3 coding DNA: TGTGCCAGCAGCTGGGGGGGAGGGGGTGGCAATCAGCCCCAGCATTTT.

This clone was recorded only once. The J gene is TRBJ2-3, the V gene TRBV10-3; either TRBD1 or TRBD2 may fit D (6 bases each). Per germline, CDR1 ENHRY and CDR2 SYGVKD. V lost 3 bases and J 4 bases, leaving 14 bases between the germline ends. The CDR3 extends over 15 amino acids. Here the CDR3 reads CAISDSRGAADTQYF. Here the CDR3 DNA reads TGTGCCATCAGTGACTCAAGGGGGGCAGCAGATACGCAGTATTTT.

This sequence joins TRBV6-1 and TRBJ1-2; TRBD1 agrees at 9 bases. Losses at the gene ends were 4 bases for V and 5 bases for J; bases not matched to a gene: 5. The CDR3 consists of 14 residues. CDR1 and CDR2 from the germline V gene are MNHNS and SASEGT. CDR3 nucleotides: TGTGCCAGCAGTGGTGGACAGGGGTTATATGGCTACACCTTC. It specifies CASSGGQGLYGYTF.

CDR3 region: CASSTSGTAKLFF. Written as DNA, the CDR3 is TGTGCCAGTAGTACCTCCGGTACAGCAAAACTGTTTTTT. The chain joins TRBV19 to TRBJ1-4, with D unresolved. CDR3 length: 13 amino acids. The germline gives CDR1 LNHDA, CDR2 SQIVND (reference sequence). V lost 4 bases and J 10 bases, leaving 13 bases between the germline ends.

This clone occurred a few times. The rearrangement joins TRBV2 to TRBJ1-1, with D possibly TRBD1 on 5 matching bases. Trimming removed 7 bases from V and 1 base from J, with 13 bases in between. The CDR3 runs to 14 residues. The germline gives CDR1 SNHLY, CDR2 FYNNEI. The CDR3 DNA is TGTGCCAGCACCGAGAGGGGAGGGAACACTGAAGCTTTCTTT. Protein: CASTERGGNTEAFF.

Turning to this clone: Sequence at one end of the junction differs from germline and may be a read error. The chain links TRBV7-9 to TRBJ2-3; 12 bases align to TRBD2. This CDR3 has 16 amino acids. The germline V gene has CDR1 SEHNR and CDR2 FQNEAQ (reference sequence). The CDR3 sequence: CASSSASGGATNTQYF. The CDR3, as DNA: TGTGCCAGCAGCTCCGCTAGCGGGGGGGCCACAAATACGCAGTATTTT.

The chain joins TRBV5-1 to TRBJ2-7, with 9 bases matching TRBD2. This CDR3 is built from 15 residues. CDR1 and CDR2 (germline): SGHRS, YFSETQ. The ends lost 0 bases at V and 5 bases at J; junction bases unmatched: 6. The CDR3 coding sequence is TGCGCCAGCAGCTTGGGTAGCGGGGGATATAACGAGCAGTACTTC. It specifies CASSLGSGGYNEQYF.